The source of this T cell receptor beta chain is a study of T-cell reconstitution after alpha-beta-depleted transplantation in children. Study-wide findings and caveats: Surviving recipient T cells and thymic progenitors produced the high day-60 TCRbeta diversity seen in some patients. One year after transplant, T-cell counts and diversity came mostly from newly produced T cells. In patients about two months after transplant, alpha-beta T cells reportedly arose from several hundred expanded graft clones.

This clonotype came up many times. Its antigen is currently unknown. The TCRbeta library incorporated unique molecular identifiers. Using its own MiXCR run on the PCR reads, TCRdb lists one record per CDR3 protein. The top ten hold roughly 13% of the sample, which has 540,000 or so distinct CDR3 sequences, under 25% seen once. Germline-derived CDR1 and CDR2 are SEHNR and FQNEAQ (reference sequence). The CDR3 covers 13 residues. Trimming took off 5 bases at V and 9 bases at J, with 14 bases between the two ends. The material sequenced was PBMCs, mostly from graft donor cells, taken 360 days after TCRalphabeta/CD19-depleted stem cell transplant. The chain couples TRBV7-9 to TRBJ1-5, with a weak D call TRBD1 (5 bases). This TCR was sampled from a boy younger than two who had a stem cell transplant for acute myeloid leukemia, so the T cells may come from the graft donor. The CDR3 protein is CASSRDAIGPQHF. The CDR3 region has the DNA TGTGCCAGCAGCCGGGACGCCATTGGGCCCCAGCATTTT.